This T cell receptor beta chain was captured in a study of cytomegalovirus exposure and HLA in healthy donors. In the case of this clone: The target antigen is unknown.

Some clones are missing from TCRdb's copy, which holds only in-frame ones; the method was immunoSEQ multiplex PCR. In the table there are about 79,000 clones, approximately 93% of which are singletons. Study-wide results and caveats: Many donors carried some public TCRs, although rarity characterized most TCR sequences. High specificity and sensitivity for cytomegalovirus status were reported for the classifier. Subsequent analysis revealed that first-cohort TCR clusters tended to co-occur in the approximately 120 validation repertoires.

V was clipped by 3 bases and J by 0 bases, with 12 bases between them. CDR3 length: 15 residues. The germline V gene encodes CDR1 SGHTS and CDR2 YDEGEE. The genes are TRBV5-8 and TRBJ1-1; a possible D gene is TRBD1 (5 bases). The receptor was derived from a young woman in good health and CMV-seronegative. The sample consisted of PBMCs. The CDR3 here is CASSSLGALNTEAFF. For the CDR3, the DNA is TGTGCCAGCAGCTCTCTAGGGGCTCTGAACACTGAAGCTTTCTTT.